These T cell receptor beta chains were read from a single sample in a study of OX40 agonist ivuxolimab in advanced cancers. The protocol was immunoSEQ multiplex PCR, while the TCRdb copy is restricted to in-frame clones and leaves out a portion. This sample has about 73,000 clones, with 75% to 90% found just once. The sample here was CD4+ or CD8+ T cells sorted from blood, taken in a trial of the OX40 agonist ivuxolimab. These receptors all come from an adult with an advanced solid tumor such as melanoma, head and neck, liver or kidney cancer. CDR3s include the opening cysteine and the closing phenylalanine or tryptophan. D genes are given only for firm matches. Rows give clone size only sometimes, using once, few, many, or a class for an expanded clone.

v_gene,d_gene,j_gene,abundance,CDR3aa,CDR3nt
TRBV27,-,TRBJ1-5,-,CASSLRGSQPQHF,TGTGCCAGCAGTTTGAGAGGTAGTCAGCCCCAGCATTTT
TRBV29-1,-,TRBJ2-7,-,CSVLLGVNEQYF,TGCAGCGTTCTACTGGGGGTAAACGAGCAGTACTTC
TRBV27,-,TRBJ2-3,-,CASSSLGAPDTQYF,TGTGCCAGCAGTTCTCTTGGGGCTCCGGATACGCAGTATTTT
TRBV25-1,-,TRBJ2-7,-,CASADTPGEQYF,TGTGCCAGCGCGGACACACCTGGGGAGCAGTACTTC
TRBV4-1,-,TRBJ2-5,-,CASSQVDEQETQYF,TGCGCCAGCAGCCAAGTTGATGAGCAAGAGACCCAGTACTTC
TRBV27,-,TRBJ2-2,-,CASSPLAGNTGELFF,TGTGCCAGCAGCCCCCTAGCTGGGAACACCGGGGAGCTGTTTTTT
TRBV9,TRBD2,TRBJ2-1,-,CASSVSRLASPYNEQFF,TGTGCCAGCAGCGTATCACGACTAGCGTCCCCGTACAATGAGCAGTTCTTC
TRBV7-9,-,TRBJ2-1,-,CASSYRRDEQFF,TGTGCCAGCAGTTACCGGAGGGATGAGCAGTTCTTC
TRBV19,TRBD1,TRBJ1-1,few,CASSWSGTANTEAFF,TGTGCCAGTAGTTGGTCTGGGACAGCGAACACTGAAGCTTTCTTT
TRBV5-4,-,TRBJ2-7,-,CASSEGWVGREQYF,TGTGCCAGCAGCGAAGGATGGGTGGGTAGGGAGCAGTACTTC
TRBV27,TRBD2,TRBJ2-1,-,CASSLFSGVYNEQFF,TGTGCCAGCAGTTTATTTAGCGGGGTTTACAATGAGCAGTTCTTC
TRBV7-6,-,TRBJ2-7,-,CASSLVSGPGEQYF,TGTGCCAGCAGCTTAGTTTCGGGGCCCGGCGAGCAGTACTTC
TRBV6-1,TRBD2,TRBJ2-7,-,CASTREGEQYF,TGTGCCAGCACACGGGAGGGCGAGCAGTACTTC
TRBV7-9,TRBD1,TRBJ2-7,-,CASSPRVGTEAFVSYEQYF,TGTGCCAGCAGCCCACGGGTAGGGACAGAAGCCTTTGTTTCCTACGAGCAGTACTTC
TRBV7-8,-,TRBJ2-5,-,CASSLAPGQQETQYF,TGTGCCAGCAGCTTAGCGCCAGGACAGCAAGAGACCCAGTACTTC
TRBV7-9,TRBD1,TRBJ2-3,-,CAARDRGSDTQYF,TGTGCCGCCCGGGACAGGGGATCTGATACGCAGTATTTT
TRBV19,-,TRBJ1-2,-,CASSPIGFNYGYTF,TGTGCCAGTAGTCCGATAGGATTTAACTATGGCTACACCTTC
TRBV19,-,TRBJ1-1,-,CASSRSGTEAFF,TGTGCCAGTAGTCGATCCGGGACCGAAGCTTTCTTT
TRBV6-1,-,TRBJ1-2,-,CASSEVGAQYGYTF,TGTGCCAGCAGTGAAGTGGGGGCACAATATGGCTACACCTTC
TRBV7-8,TRBD2,TRBJ2-1,-,CASSLAGLGLDGNEQFF,TGTGCCAGCAGCTTAGCCGGGTTGGGACTAGATGGTAATGAGCAGTTCTTC
TRBV19,-,TRBJ2-7,-,CASSVGNEQYF,TGTGCCAGTAGTGTGGGCAACGAGCAGTACTTC
TRBV27,-,TRBJ2-7,-,CASSTRQDGYDEQYF,TGTGCCAGCAGTACCAGACAAGACGGATACGACGAGCAGTACTTC
TRBV6-1,-,TRBJ1-4,-,CASWGGTKLFF,TGTGCCAGCTGGGGCGGGACGAAACTGTTTTTT
TRBV7-9,TRBD2,TRBJ2-1,-,CASSPSGGRSYDEQFF,TGTGCCAGCAGCCCTAGTGGCGGGAGATCCTACGATGAGCAGTTCTTC
TRBV7-3,-,TRBJ2-1,-,CASSLPGSRDNEQFF,TGTGCCAGCAGCTTACCCGGTAGTCGCGACAATGAGCAGTTCTTC
TRBV5-4,TRBD1,TRBJ2-7,-,CASSTGVFNSYEQYF,TGTGCCAGCAGTACAGGGGTTTTTAACTCCTACGAGCAGTACTTC
TRBV29-1,-,TRBJ2-2,-,CSGTVLNTGELFF,TGCAGCGGCACGGTACTGAACACCGGGGAGCTGTTTTTT
TRBV6-6,-,TRBJ2-5,once,CASSYSGGRGETQYF,TGTGCCAGCAGTTACTCGGGGGGGCGCGGGGAGACCCAGTACTTC
TRBV5-1,-,TRBJ2-7,once,CASSTTYRGGNYEQYF,TGCGCCAGCAGCACCACCTACCGGGGAGGCAACTACGAGCAGTACTTC
TRBV6-4,-,TRBJ1-5,-,CASSDQDQPQHF,TGTGCCAGCAGTGACCAGGATCAGCCCCAGCATTTT
TRBV5-1,-,TRBJ2-3,-,CASSLRDTDTQYF,TGCGCCAGCAGCTTGAGGGACACAGATACGCAGTATTTT
TRBV14,-,TRBJ2-7,-,CASSPWSAYEQYF,TGTGCCAGCAGCCCCTGGAGTGCCTACGAGCAGTACTTC
TRBV7-9,-,TRBJ2-7,-,CASSLIYEQYF,TGTGCCAGCAGCTTGATCTACGAGCAGTACTTC
TRBV7-9,-,TRBJ1-1,-,CASRIAGAEAFF,TGTGCCAGCAGGATAGCAGGGGCTGAAGCTTTCTTT
TRBV5-1,-,TRBJ1-6,-,CASSSDSFSPLHF,TGCGCCAGCAGCTCAGACAGCTTTTCACCCCTCCACTTT
TRBV19,TRBD2,TRBJ2-5,-,CASSIAPPLAGGPWGETQYF,TGTGCCAGTAGTATAGCCCCCCCACTAGCGGGGGGGCCATGGGGTGAGACCCAGTACTTC
TRBV29-1,-,TRBJ2-1,-,CSVEGYDYNEQFF,TGCAGCGTTGAAGGCTACGATTACAATGAGCAGTTCTTC
TRBV2,TRBD1,TRBJ1-1,-,CASRAGQGGTEAFF,TGTGCCAGCAGGGCAGGACAGGGGGGCACTGAAGCTTTCTTT
TRBV19,TRBD2,TRBJ2-2,-,CASSIAPGLAGFLWAGELFF,TGTGCCAGTAGTATAGCCCCGGGACTAGCGGGGTTTCTATGGGCCGGGGAGCTGTTTTTT
TRBV9,-,TRBJ2-7,-,CASSEDSPWDEQYF,TGTGCCAGCAGCGAGGACTCCCCGTGGGACGAGCAGTACTTC
TRBV5-1,-,TRBJ1-6,-,CASSLAGLGRTSPLHF,TGCGCCAGCAGCTTGGCGGGCTTGGGCAGGACTTCACCCCTCCACTTT
TRBV10-3,-,TRBJ2-3,-,CATKGPREGGTDTQYF,TGTGCCACCAAGGGGCCGAGGGAGGGGGGCACAGATACGCAGTATTTT
TRBV5-8,TRBD1,TRBJ2-2,-,CASSLDGTVNTGELFF,TGTGCCAGCAGCTTGGATGGGACAGTGAACACCGGGGAGCTGTTTTTT
TRBV7-3,-,TRBJ2-1,-,CASSSNNYNEQFF,TGTGCCAGCAGCTCTAACAACTACAATGAGCAGTTCTTC
TRBV4-1,TRBD2,TRBJ2-7,-,CASSPLGAGVTGEQYF,TGCGCCAGCAGCCCTTTAGGGGCGGGAGTAACGGGCGAGCAGTACTTC
TRBV28,TRBD2,TRBJ2-1,-,CASSFRGGLAIAVYNEQFF,TGTGCCAGCAGTTTTAGAGGGGGACTAGCGATCGCCGTCTACAATGAGCAGTTCTTC
TRBV7-9,TRBD1,TRBJ2-2,-,CASRLNGQGFQNTGELFF,TGTGCCAGTAGACTTAACGGACAGGGATTCCAGAACACCGGGGAGCTGTTTTTT
TRBV6-1,-,TRBJ2-2,-,CASTQQGGYTGELFF,TGTGCCAGCACTCAGCAGGGGGGATACACCGGGGAGCTGTTTTTT
TRBV4-1,-,TRBJ2-3,once,CASSQVGSKFWDTQYF,TGCGCCAGCAGCCAAGTTGGCTCTAAATTCTGGGATACGCAGTATTTT
TRBV4-1,-,TRBJ2-1,-,CASSQPPSRTSYNEQFF,TGCGCCAGCAGCCAACCTCCTAGTAGAACCTCCTACAATGAGCAGTTCTTC
TRBV30,TRBD1,TRBJ2-3,-,CAWSVGQGAVPQYF,TGTGCCTGGAGTGTAGGACAGGGGGCCGTCCCGCAGTATTTT
TRBV10-3,-,TRBJ1-2,once,CAISTGRGETNYGYTF,TGTGCCATCTCAACAGGGAGGGGAGAAACTAACTATGGCTACACCTTC
TRBV5-4,-,TRBJ2-1,-,CASSFGGHGNEQFF,TGTGCCAGCAGCTTCGGGGGGCATGGGAATGAGCAGTTCTTC
TRBV29-1,-,TRBJ2-2,-,CSVEVTVLGIGELFF,TGCAGCGTTGAAGTGACAGTCCTCGGGATCGGGGAGCTGTTTTTT
TRBV27,-,TRBJ2-7,-,CASSFAASSYEQYF,TGTGCCAGCAGTTTTGCGGCTAGCTCCTACGAGCAGTACTTC